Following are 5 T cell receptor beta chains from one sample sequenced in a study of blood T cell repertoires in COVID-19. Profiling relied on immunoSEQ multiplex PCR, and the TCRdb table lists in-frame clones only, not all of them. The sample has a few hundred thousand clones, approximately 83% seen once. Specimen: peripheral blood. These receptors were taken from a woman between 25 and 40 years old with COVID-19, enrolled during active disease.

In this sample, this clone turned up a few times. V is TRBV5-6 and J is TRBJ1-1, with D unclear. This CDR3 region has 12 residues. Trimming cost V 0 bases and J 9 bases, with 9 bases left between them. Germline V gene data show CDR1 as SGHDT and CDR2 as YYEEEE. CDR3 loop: CASSLATGKAFF. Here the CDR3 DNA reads TGTGCCAGCAGCTTGGCTACGGGGAAAGCTTTCTTT.

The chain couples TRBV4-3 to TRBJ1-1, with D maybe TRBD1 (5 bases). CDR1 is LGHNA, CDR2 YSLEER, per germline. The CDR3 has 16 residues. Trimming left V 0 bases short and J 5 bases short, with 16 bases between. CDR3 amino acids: CASSQDRFGAATEAFF. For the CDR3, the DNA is TGCGCCAGCAGCCAAGATCGATTTGGGGCGGCGACTGAAGCTTTCTTT.

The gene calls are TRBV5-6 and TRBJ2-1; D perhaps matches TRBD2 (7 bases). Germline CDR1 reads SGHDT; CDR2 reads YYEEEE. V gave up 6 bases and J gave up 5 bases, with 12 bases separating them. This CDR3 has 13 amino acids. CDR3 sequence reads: CASTGGPNNEQFF. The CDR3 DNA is TGTGCCAGCACCGGGGGGCCCAACAATGAGCAGTTCTTC.

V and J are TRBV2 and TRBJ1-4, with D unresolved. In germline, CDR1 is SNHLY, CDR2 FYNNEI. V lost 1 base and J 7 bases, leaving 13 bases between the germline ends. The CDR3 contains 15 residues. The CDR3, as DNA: TGTGCCAGCAGTGAAGAACGGGGAGGGTTTGAAAAACTGTTTTTT. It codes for CASSEERGGFEKLFF.

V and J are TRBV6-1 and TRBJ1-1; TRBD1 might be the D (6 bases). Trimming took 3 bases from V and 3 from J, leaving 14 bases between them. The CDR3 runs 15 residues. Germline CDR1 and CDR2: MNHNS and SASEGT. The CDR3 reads CASSDNVQGHTEAFF. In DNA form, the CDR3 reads TGTGCCAGCAGTGATAACGTCCAGGGGCACACTGAAGCTTTCTTT.